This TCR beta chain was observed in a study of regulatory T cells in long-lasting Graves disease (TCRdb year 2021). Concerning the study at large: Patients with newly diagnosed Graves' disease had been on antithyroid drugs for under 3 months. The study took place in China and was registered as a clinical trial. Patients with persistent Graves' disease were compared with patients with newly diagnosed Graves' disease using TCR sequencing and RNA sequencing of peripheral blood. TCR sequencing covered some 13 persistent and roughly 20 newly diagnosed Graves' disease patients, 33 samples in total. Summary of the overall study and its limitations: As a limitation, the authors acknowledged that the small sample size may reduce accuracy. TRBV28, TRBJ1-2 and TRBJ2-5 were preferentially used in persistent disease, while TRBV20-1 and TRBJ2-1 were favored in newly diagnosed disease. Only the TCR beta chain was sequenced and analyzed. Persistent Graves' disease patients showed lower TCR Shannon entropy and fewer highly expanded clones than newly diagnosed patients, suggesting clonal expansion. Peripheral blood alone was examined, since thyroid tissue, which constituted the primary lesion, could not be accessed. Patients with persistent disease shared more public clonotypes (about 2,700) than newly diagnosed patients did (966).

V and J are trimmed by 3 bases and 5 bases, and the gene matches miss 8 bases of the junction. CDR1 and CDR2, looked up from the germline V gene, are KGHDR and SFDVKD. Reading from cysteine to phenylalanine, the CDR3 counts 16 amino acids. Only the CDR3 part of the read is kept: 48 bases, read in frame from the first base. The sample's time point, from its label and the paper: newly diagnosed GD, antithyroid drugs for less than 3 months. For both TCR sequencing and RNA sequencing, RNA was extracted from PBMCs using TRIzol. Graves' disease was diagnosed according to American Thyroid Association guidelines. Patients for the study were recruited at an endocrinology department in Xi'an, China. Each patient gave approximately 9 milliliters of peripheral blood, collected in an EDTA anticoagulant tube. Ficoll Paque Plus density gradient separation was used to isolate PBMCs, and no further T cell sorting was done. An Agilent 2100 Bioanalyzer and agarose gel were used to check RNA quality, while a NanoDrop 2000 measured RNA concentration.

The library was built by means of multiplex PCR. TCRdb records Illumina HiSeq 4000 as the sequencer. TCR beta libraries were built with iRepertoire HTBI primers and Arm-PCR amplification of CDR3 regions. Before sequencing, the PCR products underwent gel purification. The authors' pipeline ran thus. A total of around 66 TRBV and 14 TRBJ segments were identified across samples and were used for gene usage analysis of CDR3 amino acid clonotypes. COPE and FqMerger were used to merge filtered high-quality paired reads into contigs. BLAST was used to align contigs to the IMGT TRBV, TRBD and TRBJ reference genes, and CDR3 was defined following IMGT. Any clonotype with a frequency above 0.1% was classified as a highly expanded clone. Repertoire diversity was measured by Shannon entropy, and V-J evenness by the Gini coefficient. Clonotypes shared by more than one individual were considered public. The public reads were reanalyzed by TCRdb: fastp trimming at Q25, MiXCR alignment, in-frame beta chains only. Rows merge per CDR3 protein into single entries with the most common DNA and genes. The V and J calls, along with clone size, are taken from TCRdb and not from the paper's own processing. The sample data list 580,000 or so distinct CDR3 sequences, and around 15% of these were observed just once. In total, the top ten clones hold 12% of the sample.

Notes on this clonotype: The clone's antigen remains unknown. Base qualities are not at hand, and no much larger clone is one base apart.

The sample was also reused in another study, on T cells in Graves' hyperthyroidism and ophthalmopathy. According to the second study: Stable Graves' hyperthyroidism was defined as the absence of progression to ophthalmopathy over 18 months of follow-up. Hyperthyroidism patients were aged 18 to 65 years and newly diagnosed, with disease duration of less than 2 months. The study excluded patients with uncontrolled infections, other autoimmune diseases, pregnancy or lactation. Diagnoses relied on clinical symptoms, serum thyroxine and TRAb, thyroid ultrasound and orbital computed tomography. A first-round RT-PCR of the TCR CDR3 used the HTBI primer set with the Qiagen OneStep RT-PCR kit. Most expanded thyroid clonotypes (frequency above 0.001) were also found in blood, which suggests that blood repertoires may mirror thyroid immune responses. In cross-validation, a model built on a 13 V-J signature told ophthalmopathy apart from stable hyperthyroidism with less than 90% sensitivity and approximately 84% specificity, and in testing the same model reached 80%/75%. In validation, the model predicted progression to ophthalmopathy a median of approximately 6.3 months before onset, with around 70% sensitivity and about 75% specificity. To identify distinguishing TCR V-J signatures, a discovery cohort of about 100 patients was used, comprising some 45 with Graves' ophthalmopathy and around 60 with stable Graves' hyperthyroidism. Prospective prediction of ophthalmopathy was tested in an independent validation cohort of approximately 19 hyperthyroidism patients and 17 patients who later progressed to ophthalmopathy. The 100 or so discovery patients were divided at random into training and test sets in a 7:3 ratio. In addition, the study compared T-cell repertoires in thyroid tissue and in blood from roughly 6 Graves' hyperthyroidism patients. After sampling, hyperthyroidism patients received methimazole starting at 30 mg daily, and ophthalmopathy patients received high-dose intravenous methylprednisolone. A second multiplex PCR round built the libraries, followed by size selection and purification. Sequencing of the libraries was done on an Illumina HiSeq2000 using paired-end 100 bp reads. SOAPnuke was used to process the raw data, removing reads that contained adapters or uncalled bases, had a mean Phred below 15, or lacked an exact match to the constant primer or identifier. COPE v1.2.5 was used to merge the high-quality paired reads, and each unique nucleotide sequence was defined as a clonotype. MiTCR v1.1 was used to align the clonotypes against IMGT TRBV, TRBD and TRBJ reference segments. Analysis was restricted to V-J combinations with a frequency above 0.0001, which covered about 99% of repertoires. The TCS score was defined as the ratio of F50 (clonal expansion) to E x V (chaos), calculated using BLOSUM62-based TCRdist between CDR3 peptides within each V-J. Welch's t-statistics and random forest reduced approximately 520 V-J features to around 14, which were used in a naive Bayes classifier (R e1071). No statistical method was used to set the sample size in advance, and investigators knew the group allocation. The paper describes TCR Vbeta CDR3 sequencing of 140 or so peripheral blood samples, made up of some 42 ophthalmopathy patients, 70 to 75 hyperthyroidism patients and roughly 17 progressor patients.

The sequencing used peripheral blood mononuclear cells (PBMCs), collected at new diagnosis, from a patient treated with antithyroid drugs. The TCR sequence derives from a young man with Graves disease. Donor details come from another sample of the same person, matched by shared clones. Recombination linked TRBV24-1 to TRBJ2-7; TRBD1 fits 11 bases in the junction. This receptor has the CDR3 CATSDPRGTGGDEQYF. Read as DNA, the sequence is TGTGCCACCAGTGATCCCCGGGGGACAGGGGGTGACGAGCAGTACTTC.